The 18 T cell receptor beta chains listed next were all sequenced from one sample in a study of T-cell reconstitution after alpha-beta-depleted transplantation in children. A TCRbeta library incorporating unique molecular identifiers was prepared. TCRdb redid the calling of the PCR reads with MiXCR, one entry per CDR3 protein. This sample carries some 490,000 distinct CDR3 sequences, under 15% of them seen once, and the ten largest clones take approximately 5.4%. The sequences come from PBMCs from the stem cell graft donor, collected from the stem cell graft. The source is a human donor who donated a stem cell graft to a child with combined immunodeficiency.

The CDR3 region is CASSTGDRMYF. CDR3 coding DNA: TGTGCCAGCAGTACCGGGGACAGAATGTACTTC. The chain employs TRBV7-9 and TRBJ2-7; 7 nucleotides match TRBD1. The V segment lost 6 bases and the J segment 12 bases; nucleotides outside the gene matches: 8. CDR1 SEHNR and CDR2 FQNEAQ come from the germline V gene (reference sequence). This CDR3 spans 11 amino acids.

Only a few counts were recorded for this clonotype. V is TRBV7-6 and J is TRBJ2-7; D is unclear. Germline V gene sequence: CDR1 SGHVS, CDR2 FNYEAQ. Trimming removed 1 base from V and 2 bases from J, with 9 bases in between. The CDR3 runs 14 residues. This chain's CDR3 is CASSLGAATYEQYF. Here the CDR3 DNA reads TGTGCCAGCAGCTTAGGCGCGGCGACCTACGAGCAGTACTTC.

This clonotype was counted between two and nine times. V and J are TRBV12-3 or TRBV12-4 and TRBJ2-3; the match to TRBD2 covers 9 bases. Trimming removed 5 bases from V and 5 bases from J; junction bases left unmatched: 11. CDR3 length: 16 residues. The CDR3 here is CASSTTGLAGLDTQYF. The CDR3 bases are TGTGCCAGCAGTACCACTGGCCTAGCGGGGTTAGATACGCAGTATTTT.

The chain employs TRBV29-1 and TRBJ2-2, with 10 bases that match TRBD2. The CDR3 consists of 14 residues. V shed 6 bases and J 4 bases; nucleotides not matched to a gene: 5. The germline gives CDR1 SQVTM, CDR2 ANQGSEA. CDR3 in amino acids: CSVPLAGVTGELFF. The CDR3 DNA is TGCAGCGTCCCGCTAGCGGGGGTCACCGGGGAGCTGTTTTTT.

This clonotype was counted a few times. This rearrangement joins TRBV29-1 to TRBJ2-7; weak D call: TRBD2 (5 bases). From germline, CDR1 is SQVTM and CDR2 ANQGSEA. The germline V and J ends were trimmed by 6 bases and 3 bases, with 24 bases remaining between them. CDR3 size: 16 residues. The CDR3 loop reads CSVRGGLRGLLYEQYF. Here the CDR3 DNA reads TGCAGCGTGAGAGGAGGACTCCGTGGCCTGCTCTACGAGCAGTACTTC.

About this clonotype: A junction boundary mismatches the germline segment, possibly from a read error. This chain links TRBV7-7 with TRBJ1-2; no clear D gene. The CDR3 loop spans 10 amino acids. Germline lookup yields CDR1 SSHAT and CDR2 FNYEAQ (reference sequence). The CDR3, as DNA: TGTGCTAGCAGCCCGTATGGCTACACCTTC. Translating it yields CASSPYGYTF.

The gene calls are TRBV5-6 and TRBJ2-2, with D maybe TRBD1 (6 bases). Per the germline V gene, CDR1 is SGHDT and CDR2 is YYEEEE. This CDR3 comprises 16 residues. V lost 1 base and J 2 bases, leaving 12 bases between the germline ends. The CDR3 nucleotides are TGTGCCAGCAGCTTGTCCGGGACACTAAACACCGGGGAGCTGTTTTTT. It is translated as CASSLSGTLNTGELFF. Combining the CDR3 with reference TRBV5-6 and TRBJ2-2 gives the whole variable domain DAGVTQSPTHLIKTRGQQVTLRCSPKSGHDTVSWYQQALGQGPQFIFQYYEEEERQRGNFPDRFSGHQFPNYSSELNVNALLLGDSALYLCASSLSGTLNTGELFFGEGSRLTVL.

This sequence joins TRBV6-6 and TRBJ2-7, with D unclear. CDR1 is MNHNY, CDR2 SVGAGI, per germline (reference sequence). V lost 2 bases and J lost 2, with 4 bases in between. This CDR3 region has 12 residues. The CDR3 DNA follows: TGTGCCAGCAGTTACATGGCCTACGAGCAGTACTTC. It codes for CASSYMAYEQYF.

This clonotype turned up a few times. This chain connects TRBV5-1 to TRBJ2-2; 7 positions match TRBD1. After removal of 0 bases from V and 0 bases from J, the junction contained 5 bases not matched to a gene. Per germline, CDR1 SGHRS and CDR2 YFSETQ. This CDR3 contains 17 residues. CDR3 amino acids: CASSLDRGTSNTGELFF. The CDR3 DNA reads TGCGCCAGCAGCTTGGACAGGGGAACGTCGAACACCGGGGAGCTGTTTTTT.

This clonotype was counted many times. The chain couples TRBV29-1 to TRBJ2-5, with TRBD2 matching over 14 bases. The CDR3 is 15 residues long. CDR1 is SQVTM, CDR2 ANQGSEA, per germline. After removal of 5 bases from V and 4 bases from J, the junction contained 6 bases not matched to a gene. This chain's CDR3 is CSVQPGLAGAETQYF. In DNA form, the CDR3 reads TGCAGCGTTCAACCGGGACTAGCGGGAGCAGAGACCCAGTACTTC.

The table lists this clonotype with many counts. The chain has TRBV6-1 and TRBJ2-4; D may be TRBD1 or TRBD2 (5 bases each). Germline V gene lookup returns CDR1 MNHNS and CDR2 SASEGT. V lost 2 bases and J lost 0, with 8 bases in between. The CDR3 runs 15 residues. As DNA, the CDR3 is TGTGCCAGCAGTGAAACGGGGCTAGCCAAAAACATTCAGTACTTC. It codes for CASSETGLAKNIQYF.

This chain joins TRBV12-3 or TRBV12-4 and TRBJ2-2; TRBD1 or TRBD2 may be the D gene (8 bases each). The CDR3 has 18 amino acids. The V gene lost 0 bases and the J gene lost 3 bases, with 17 bases spanning the gap. The DNA for the CDR3 is TGTGCCAGCAGTTTAGCGGGCGGGGGGACAGGATACACCGGGGAGCTGTTTTTT. This sequence encodes CASSLAGGGTGYTGELFF.

The rearrangement joins TRBV18 to TRBJ2-5; TRBD2 is a possible D gene (5 bases). Trimming pared 5 bases from V and 5 bases from J, leaving 18 bases between. Germline V gives CDR1 KGHSH, CDR2 LQKENI. This CDR3 contains 15 residues. CDR3 nucleotide sequence: TGTGCCAGCTCAGCCCCAACATGGGGAGAGGAGACCCAGTACTTC. It encodes CASSAPTWGEETQYF.

This clonotype has just a few counts. V and J are TRBV2 and TRBJ1-5; D gene ambiguous. CDR1 and CDR2 (germline): SNHLY, FYNNEI. The V end lost 8 bases, the J end lost 6 bases, and 11 bases lay between the germline ends. The CDR3 has 12 amino acids. CDR3 amino acids: CASWDFGQPQHF. As DNA, the CDR3 is TGTGCCAGCTGGGATTTTGGTCAGCCCCAGCATTTT.

In regard to this clonotype: A single base separates this from a much larger clone, so it may be a read error. The conserved closing phenylalanine or tryptophan is absent in this CDR3, likely reflecting a read error. CDR3 in DNA: TGTGCCAGCGGGCGAGAACAGGGGAACCCTGAAGCTTTCTAT. Translation gives CASGREQGNPEAFY. V usage is TRBV25-1 and J usage is TRBJ1-1; 7 nucleotides align to TRBD1. CDR3 length: 14 residues. Germline lookup yields CDR1 MGHDK and CDR2 SYGVNS.

The V and J genes are TRBV2 and TRBJ1-5; D is perhaps TRBD1 (5 bases). Germline-derived CDR1 and CDR2 are SNHLY and FYNNEI. CDR3 size: 15 residues. V was shortened by 3 bases and J by 6 bases, with 15 bases between the two germline ends. CDR3 region: CASSDSSGGAQPQHF. The CDR3 DNA reads as TGTGCCAGCAGTGACTCTTCCGGGGGAGCTCAGCCCCAGCATTTT.

V usage is TRBV6-2 or TRBV6-3 and J usage is TRBJ2-1; D not certain. With 6 bases removed from V and 5 bases from J, the gap between germline ends came to 17 bases. This CDR3 comprises 15 residues. Germline CDR1 reads MNHEY; CDR2 reads SVGEGT. The CDR3 DNA reads TGTGCCAGCAGCCCGGGCCAGCCCCCGGACAATGAGCAGTTCTTC. Its protein is CASSPGQPPDNEQFF.

This clonotype has only a few counts. The rearrangement links TRBV12-3 or TRBV12-4 to TRBJ2-1; 7 nucleotides line up with TRBD1. The J segment lost 8 bases and the V segment lost 4 bases, leaving 2 bases of the junction unmatched. This CDR3 has 12 residues. CDR3 sequence reads: CASSSQGDEQFF. CDR3 coding DNA: TGTGCCAGCAGTTCGCAGGGGGATGAGCAGTTCTTC.